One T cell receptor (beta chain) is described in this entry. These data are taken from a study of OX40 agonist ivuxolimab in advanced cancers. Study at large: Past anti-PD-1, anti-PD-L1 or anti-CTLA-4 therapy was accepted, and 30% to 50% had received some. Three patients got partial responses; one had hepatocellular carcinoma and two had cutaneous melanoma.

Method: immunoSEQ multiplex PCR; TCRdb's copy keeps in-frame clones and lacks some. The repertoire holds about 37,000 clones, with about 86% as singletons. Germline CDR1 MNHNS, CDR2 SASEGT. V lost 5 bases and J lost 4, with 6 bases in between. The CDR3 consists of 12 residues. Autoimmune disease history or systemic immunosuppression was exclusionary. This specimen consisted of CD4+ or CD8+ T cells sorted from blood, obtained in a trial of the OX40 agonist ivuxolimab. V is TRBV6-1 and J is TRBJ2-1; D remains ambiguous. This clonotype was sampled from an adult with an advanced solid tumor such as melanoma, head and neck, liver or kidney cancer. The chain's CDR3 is CASSPAYNEQFF. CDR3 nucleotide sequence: TGTGCCAGCAGTCCGGCTTACAATGAGCAGTTCTTC.